The TCR beta chain described here comes from a study of neurological immune-mediated disorders. With 10-nucleotide random UMIs, 5'RACE was used to make the cDNA. TCRdb re-analysed the 5' RACE reads in MiXCR, keeping a single row per CDR3 protein. The profile covers about 10,000 distinct CDR3 sequences, with more than 20% appearing a single time and about 53% taken by the ten largest. The germline V and J ends were trimmed by 4 bases and 4 bases, with 16 bases remaining between them. Looked up from germline, CDR1 is MNHNS and CDR2 is SASEGT. This CDR3 region has 15 residues. This clonotype qualifies as medium-sized (0.01 to 0.1%).

The rearrangement joins TRBV6-1 to TRBJ1-2; TRBD1 is a possible D gene (6 bases). Material for sequencing was CD8+ T cells from blood. The source of this sequence is a woman aged 55-70 years with HTLV-1-associated myelopathy (HAM/TSP). The CDR3: CASSGTGTRIYGYTF. CDR3 sequence (DNA): TGTGCCAGCAGTGGAACAGGGACACGAATCTATGGCTACACCTTC.